This paragraph reports one T cell receptor (beta chain). Assay used: immunoSEQ multiplex PCR; TCRdb lists only in-frame clones, some missing. The data contain 150,000 to 200,000 clones, more than 80% of them singletons. This entry belongs to a study of T cell responses to AZD1222 COVID-19 vaccine. The CDR3 totals 12 residues. CDR1 and CDR2 (germline): MNHEY, SMNVEV (reference sequence). V lost 7 bases to trimming and J lost 2 bases, with 8 bases between them. The sequence was obtained from an adult who received the MenACWY meningococcal vaccine as a control. Sequenced material: peripheral blood, taken 28 days after the second dose of the MenACWY control vaccine. The chain employs TRBV27 and TRBJ1-2; D unresolved. Here the CDR3 DNA reads TGTGCCAGCAAGGCGAGGAACTATGGCTACACCTTC. Protein sequence: CASKARNYGYTF.